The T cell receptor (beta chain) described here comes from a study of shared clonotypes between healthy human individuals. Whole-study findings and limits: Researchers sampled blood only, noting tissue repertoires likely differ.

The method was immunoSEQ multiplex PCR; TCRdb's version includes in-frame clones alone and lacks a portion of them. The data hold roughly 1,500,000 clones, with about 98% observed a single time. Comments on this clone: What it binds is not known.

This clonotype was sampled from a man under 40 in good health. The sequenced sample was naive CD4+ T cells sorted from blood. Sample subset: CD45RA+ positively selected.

Here the CDR3 DNA reads TGTGCCAGTAGGACGGACAGGGACTACGAGCAGTACTTC. Protein sequence: CASRTDRDYEQYF. The rearrangement uses TRBV2 and TRBJ2-7; 8 bases are a match to TRBD1. V lost 9 bases and J lost 3; bases outside the gene matches: 7. The CDR3 extends over 13 amino acids. Germline CDR1 reads SNHLY; CDR2 reads FYNNEI.